One sample yielded the 28 T cell receptor beta chains listed below, sequenced in a study of T-cell reconstitution after alpha-beta-depleted transplantation in children. A library of TCRbeta sequences, prepared with unique molecular identifiers, was generated. TCRdb analysed the PCR reads with MiXCR anew, one entry per CDR3 protein. The sample comprises a few hundred thousand distinct CDR3 sequences, approximately 9.8% of which are singletons, and about 4.8% rests with the top ten. Sample: PBMCs from the stem cell graft donor, taken from the stem cell graft. The receptors stem from a human donor who donated a stem cell graft to a child with SCID.

At least ten counts were recorded for this clonotype. This rearrangement joins TRBV19 to TRBJ1-2, with D tentatively TRBD1 (5 bases). With 0 bases removed from V and 0 bases from J, the gap between germline ends came to 11 bases. The CDR3 spans 16 residues. Looked up from germline, CDR1 is LNHDA and CDR2 is SQIVND (reference sequence). CDR3 sequence (DNA): TGTGCCAGTAGTATAGAGAGGGACGGGACTAACTATGGCTACACCTTC. Translation gives CASSIERDGTNYGYTF.

This clonotype was seen many times. This chain uses TRBV12-3 or TRBV12-4 with TRBJ1-5, with D perhaps matching TRBD1 (6 bases). Trimming shortened V by 2 bases and J by 4 bases, and 9 bases separated the two germline ends. CDR3 length equals 14 residues. As DNA, the CDR3 is TGTGCCAGCAGTTTATTCCAGGGGAATCAGCCCCAGCATTTT. Encoded protein: CASSLFQGNQPQHF.

This clonotype was seen ten or more times. The V gene is TRBV5-8, the J gene TRBJ2-3; D is perhaps TRBD1 (5 bases). The germline V gene encodes CDR1 SGHTS and CDR2 YDEGEE. Trimming cost V 4 bases and J 4 bases, with 13 bases left between them. The CDR3 extends over 14 amino acids. CDR3 in DNA: TGTGCCAGCAGCCCCCTGGCAGGGTCAGATACGCAGTATTTT. Amino acid sequence: CASSPLAGSDTQYF.

This clonotype was seen many times. Here the CDR3 reads CASSPQLQGWGSGANVLTF. CDR3 nucleotides: TGTGCCAGCTCACCACAATTGCAGGGATGGGGCTCTGGGGCCAACGTCCTGACTTTC. The J gene is TRBJ2-6, the V gene TRBV18, with D tentatively TRBD1 (5 bases). The V end lost 1 base, the J end lost 0 bases, and 16 bases lay between the germline ends. CDR1 and CDR2 (germline): KGHSH, LQKENI. CDR3 length: 19 amino acids.

This clonotype was seen at least ten times. The genes are TRBV20-1 and TRBJ1-5, with no clear D. The CDR3 has 12 amino acids. CDR1 is DFQATT and CDR2 is SNEGSKA in the germline V gene (reference sequence). The CDR3 is CSAGRSNQPQHF. CDR3 sequence (DNA): TGCAGCGCTGGGCGAAGCAATCAGCCCCAGCATTTT.

The genes are TRBV18 and TRBJ1-6; D may be TRBD1 (6 bases). The CDR3 consists of 17 residues. The germline V gene encodes CDR1 KGHSH and CDR2 LQKENI. Trimming pared 2 bases from V and 7 bases from J, leaving 18 bases between. The CDR3 nucleotides read TGTGCCAGCTCACCAAGCCCTCCAGGACAGCAAAATTCACCCCTCCACTTT. Its protein product is CASSPSPPGQQNSPLHF.

Ten or more counts support this clonotype. The chain carries TRBV5-1 and TRBJ2-7; possible D gene TRBD2, 5 bases. Germline loops: CDR1 SGHRS, CDR2 YFSETQ. The V gene lost 4 bases and the J gene lost 3 bases, with 17 bases spanning the gap. The CDR3 covers 15 residues. The CDR3 sequence is CASSPTMAGLYEQYF. In nucleotides, the CDR3 is TGCGCCAGCAGCCCGACGATGGCGGGCCTCTACGAGCAGTACTTC.

This clonotype was detected many times. This chain joins TRBV12-3 or TRBV12-4 and TRBJ2-7, with 8 bases lining up with TRBD1. The CDR3 length is 15 residues. Trimming took 5 bases from V and 4 from J; bases not matched to a gene: 10. As DNA, the CDR3 is TGTGCCAGCAGTCATACCGGACAGGGAATGTACGAGCAGTACTTC. Translated, it gives CASSHTGQGMYEQYF.

This clonotype showed up many times. The gene calls are TRBV20-1 and TRBJ2-3; D might be TRBD1 or TRBD2, each matching 5 bases. The V gene lost 5 bases and the J gene lost 6 bases, with 21 bases spanning the gap. The germline gives CDR1 DFQATT, CDR2 SNEGSKA (reference sequence). There are 15 residues in the CDR3. The chain's CDR3 is CSARYGARIWDTQYF. CDR3 bases: TGCAGTGCTCGATACGGGGCGCGGATATGGGATACGCAGTATTTT.

This clonotype appeared many times. This sequence joins TRBV2 and TRBJ2-3, with a weak D call TRBD2 (5 bases). V lost 6 bases, J lost 7 bases, and 20 bases lay in between. The CDR3 extends over 15 amino acids. From germline, CDR1 is SNHLY and CDR2 FYNNEI. CDR3 sequence reads: CASSATRAYFHTQYF. DNA for the CDR3: TGTGCCAGCAGCGCCACGCGGGCCTACTTCCATACGCAGTATTTT.

This clonotype has at least ten counts. This chain links TRBV11-2 with TRBJ2-7; the match to TRBD1 covers 8 bases. With 4 bases clipped from V and 0 bases from J, the junction kept 8 bases outside the gene matches. Germline lookup yields CDR1 SGHAT and CDR2 FQNNGV. The CDR3 consists of 16 residues. CDR3: CASSSRGTGYSYEQYF. The CDR3 DNA is TGTGCCAGCAGCTCTAGGGGGACAGGATACTCCTACGAGCAGTACTTC.

This clonotype was observed many times. The V and J genes are TRBV7-6 and TRBJ1-1; 8 bases match TRBD1. CDR3 size: 15 residues. Germline V gene data show CDR1 as SGHVS and CDR2 as FNYEAQ. The V segment lost 2 bases and the J segment 11 bases; nucleotides outside the gene matches: 13. The CDR3 loop is CASSLMTGTGVGAFF. In DNA, the CDR3 is TGTGCCAGCAGCTTAATGACCGGGACAGGAGTTGGGGCTTTCTTT.

This clonotype was detected ten times or more. The CDR3 reads CASSLGVRPSEAFF. As DNA, the CDR3 is TGCGCCAGCAGCTTGGGGGTCAGGCCCTCTGAAGCTTTCTTT. The chain carries TRBV5-1 and TRBJ1-1; no reliable D call. CDR3 length: 14 amino acids. V gave up 0 bases and J gave up 6 bases, with 12 bases separating them. Germline CDR1 reads SGHRS; CDR2 reads YFSETQ.

This clonotype appeared many times. The chain links TRBV7-9 to TRBJ1-2, with 7 bases identical to TRBD1. Germline trimming cut 1 base from V and 4 bases from J; bases unmatched to any gene: 3. Germline CDR1 and CDR2: SEHNR and FQNEAQ (reference sequence). The CDR3 is made up of 14 amino acids. CDR3 loop: CASSLDGTAYGYTF. The CDR3 DNA sequence: TGTGCCAGCAGCTTAGACGGGACAGCCTATGGCTACACCTTC.

This clonotype has ten or more counts. The V and J genes are TRBV14 and TRBJ1-5; D is perhaps TRBD1 (6 bases). CDR1 is SGHDN, CDR2 FVKESK, per germline. The CDR3 extends over 17 amino acids. With 4 bases removed from V and 1 base from J, the gap between germline ends came to 17 bases. The CDR3 DNA reads TGTGCCAGCAGCCCCCGCCCGACAGGCCTAAGCAATCAGCCCCAGCATTTT. This translates into CASSPRPTGLSNQPQHF.

This clonotype was observed at least ten times. The chain carries TRBV18 and TRBJ1-1, with a possible D match to TRBD1 (6 bases). Germline lookup yields CDR1 KGHSH and CDR2 LQKENI. The V and J ends lost 1 base and 7 bases respectively, with 7 bases between them. There are 12 residues in the CDR3. The DNA of the CDR3 is TGTGCCAGCTCACCACGACAGGATGAAGCTTTCTTT. Protein product: CASSPRQDEAFF.

This clonotype was seen ten or more times. The chain employs TRBV10-1 and TRBJ1-6; D perhaps matches TRBD1 (6 bases). The CDR3 covers 14 residues. Germline loops: CDR1 WNHNN, CDR2 SYGVQD (reference sequence). Trimming shortened V by 0 bases and J by 8 bases, and 8 bases separated the two germline ends. The CDR3 sequence: CASSESGQHSPLHF. The CDR3 DNA sequence: TGCGCCAGCAGTGAGTCGGGACAACATTCACCCCTCCACTTT.

This clonotype has ten or more counts. The V call is TRBV10-3, the J call TRBJ1-6; D unresolved. This CDR3 has 12 residues. Trimming shortened V by 5 bases and J by 13 bases, and 12 bases separated the two germline ends. Germline lookup yields CDR1 ENHRY and CDR2 SYGVKD. CDR3 sequence: CAISQEQGPLHF. In DNA form, the CDR3 reads TGTGCCATCAGTCAGGAACAAGGGCCCCTCCACTTT.

This clonotype has at least ten counts. The rearrangement joins TRBV10-3 to TRBJ1-1; D call uncertain. The ends were cut back, 4 bases at V and 0 bases at J, with 15 bases in the middle. CDR3 length: 16 residues. CDR1 and CDR2 (germline): ENHRY, SYGVKD. CDR3 DNA sequence: TGTGCCATCAGTGGGGTAGCGACAAACATGAACACTGAAGCTTTCTTT. Translated: CAISGVATNMNTEAFF.

This clonotype showed up many times. This chain links TRBV27 with TRBJ1-1; maybe TRBD1 (6 bases). CDR1 and CDR2 from the germline V gene are MNHEY and SMNVEV (reference sequence). Trimming pared 6 bases from V and 1 base from J, leaving 12 bases between. The CDR3 covers 14 residues. Written as DNA, the CDR3 is TGTGCCAGCAGATACAGGGTGAGGAACACTGAAGCTTTCTTT. Amino acid sequence: CASRYRVRNTEAFF.

This clonotype was counted between two and nine times. V is TRBV5-1 and J is TRBJ2-5; TRBD2 matches 11 bases. Germline trimming cut 3 bases from V and 1 base from J; bases unmatched to any gene: 8. The CDR3 loop spans 17 amino acids. The germline CDR1 and CDR2 sequences are SGHRS and YFSETQ. The CDR3 nucleotides read TGCGCCAGCAGCTCGCCCCCGGGACTAGCGGTCCAAGAGACCCAGTACTTC. Translation: CASSSPPGLAVQETQYF.

This clonotype appeared many times. CDR3 amino acids: CASSLVAVPGTGDVQQYF. Here the CDR3 DNA reads TGTGCCAGCAGCTTAGTTGCTGTTCCCGGGACAGGGGACGTTCAGCAGTACTTC. The genes are TRBV11-3 and TRBJ2-7; 10 bases fit TRBD1. Losses at the gene ends were 1 base for V and 8 bases for J; bases not matched to a gene: 17. Germline CDR1 reads SGHNT; CDR2 reads YENEEA. This CDR3 spans 18 amino acids.

The table lists this clonotype with a few counts. The chain joins TRBV25-1 to TRBJ1-2; tentative D call: TRBD1 (5 bases). The length of the CDR3 is 15 residues. The V gene's germline CDR1 is MGHDK and CDR2 SYGVNS. The ends were cut back, 2 bases at V and 0 bases at J, with 10 bases in the middle. CDR3: CASSEMGGSNYGYTF. The CDR3 region has the DNA TGTGCCAGCAGTGAAATGGGGGGGTCTAACTATGGCTACACCTTC.

There are many counts of this clonotype. The genes are TRBV7-2 and TRBJ2-5, with TRBD2 identical over 10 bases. Germline assignment: CDR1 SGHTA and CDR2 FQGNSA. V was clipped by 7 bases and J by 1 base; unmatched bases: 9. The CDR3 is made up of 16 amino acids. For the CDR3, the DNA is TGTGCCAGCACCGAGGGGGGACTAGCGTTCCAAGAGACCCAGTACTTC. It specifies CASTEGGLAFQETQYF.

This clonotype appeared many times. This chain connects TRBV20-1 to TRBJ1-5; no clear D. The V end was cut by 5 bases, the J end by 0 bases, with 17 bases between. There are 16 residues in the CDR3. The V gene's germline CDR1 is DFQATT and CDR2 SNEGSKA (reference sequence). The CDR3 sequence: CSASLVRHDSNQPQHF. CDR3 DNA sequence: TGCAGTGCTTCCCTTGTCCGACACGATAGCAATCAGCCCCAGCATTTT.

Notes on this clonotype: With a much larger clone just one base away, this may be a read error. CDR3 in DNA: TGTGCCAGCTTACCCCGTGGGGGAAGCAATCAGCCCCAGCATTTT. Its translation: CASLPRGGSNQPQHF. V and J are TRBV18 and TRBJ1-5, with D maybe TRBD1 (5 bases). Between the trimmed V and J ends, which lost 7 bases and 1 base, there was a span of 14 bases. Germline CDR1 KGHSH, CDR2 LQKENI. The CDR3 consists of 15 residues.

This clonotype was seen at least ten times. The chain carries TRBV5-1 and TRBJ2-1; perhaps TRBD1 as D (7 bases). Germline values: CDR1 SGHRS, CDR2 YFSETQ. Between the trimmed V and J ends, which lost 0 bases and 4 bases, there was a span of 17 bases. The CDR3 spans 17 residues. The CDR3 DNA sequence: TGCGCCAGCAGCTTGGCCGGGGCGGGGACAGTTTACAATGAGCAGTTCTTC. It translates to CASSLAGAGTVYNEQFF.

This clonotype has ten or more counts. The V call is TRBV2, the J call TRBJ1-4, with 7 bases that match TRBD1. The CDR3 is made up of 13 amino acids. CDR1 is SNHLY and CDR2 is FYNNEI in the germline V gene. V shed 6 bases and J 7 bases; nucleotides not matched to a gene: 5. This chain's CDR3 is CASSRGALEKLFF. CDR3 sequence (DNA): TGTGCCAGCAGCAGGGGGGCCCTTGAAAAACTGTTTTTT.